A few counts support the clone carrying this TCR beta chain. Antigen specificity is unknown. Assembly of TCR beta libraries relied on iRepertoire HTBI primers together with Arm-PCR of CDR3 regions. TCRdb reprocessed the multiplex PCR reads with MiXCR, giving one entry per CDR3 protein. There are 530,000 or so distinct CDR3 sequences in the sample; approximately 12% occur only once, and roughly 10% lies in the top ten. This specimen belongs to a study of regulatory T cells in long-lasting Graves disease. Study findings and constraints: Persistent patients shared fewer than 3,500 public clonotypes among themselves. Newly diagnosed patients shared fewer, at roughly 1,000.

The time point is: newly diagnosed GD, antithyroid drugs for less than 3 months. The TCR library used RNA extracted from PBMCs. Criteria from the American Thyroid Association guidelines were applied to diagnose Graves' disease. These data also formed part of another study, on T cells in Graves' hyperthyroidism and ophthalmopathy. As that study records: Diagnostic decisions used clinical symptoms, serum thyroxine and TRAb, thyroid ultrasound and orbital computed tomography. The primer set for the first-round RT-PCR of the TCR CDR3 was HTBI.

The sequence came from a man in his thirties or forties with Graves disease. The specimen comprised peripheral blood mononuclear cells (PBMCs), sampled at new diagnosis, from a patient treated with antithyroid drugs.

The CDR3 protein is CASSSGSTEQFF. For the CDR3, the DNA is TGTGCCAGCAGTTCCGGTTCCACTGAGCAGTTCTTC. V is TRBV27 and J is TRBJ2-1; D remains unclear. CDR1 MNHEY and CDR2 SMNVEV come from the germline V gene (reference sequence). The CDR3 runs 12 residues. V lost 4 bases to trimming and J lost 9 bases, with 10 bases between them.